This T cell receptor (beta chain) was captured by sequencing in a study of molecular identifiers for immune sequencing clone quantification. Study conclusions and caveats: The share of molecules held by clones above 20 RNA copies was over 99% in effector cells and under 1% in naive cells.

Naive CD8 T cells were sorted as CD8+CD4-CCR7+CD45RA+. The CDR3 extends over 16 amino acids. Germline lookup yields CDR1 DFQATT and CDR2 SNEGSKA (reference sequence). Trimming removed 5 bases from V and 2 bases from J; junction bases left unmatched: 15. Previously described methods and listed TCR primers were used for bulk TCR libraries. One entry per CDR3 protein results from TCRdb running MiXCR on the PCR reads. The data contain approximately 630,000 distinct CDR3 sequences, 25% of them singletons. The sample holds a few counts of this clonotype. Its antigen is currently unknown. Sequencing was carried out using naive CD8+ T cells from blood, with Jurkat cell RNA spiked in. Subset specified: FACS-sorted CD8+CD4-CCR7+CD45RA+ naive T cells. The chain has TRBV20-1 and TRBJ2-7, with 7 bases aligning to TRBD2. The TCR comes from a human donor in good health. Some libraries in this study had Jurkat cell RNA spiked in. The CDR3 loop reads CSALVAGDSLTYEQYF. The DNA of the CDR3 is TGCAGTGCTTTGGTTGCGGGAGACAGTTTAACCTACGAGCAGTACTTC.